This TCR beta chain was sequenced in a study of blood T cell repertoires in COVID-19 (dated by TCRdb to about 2020). Regarding the complete study: The collaborator samples originated in the United States, Italy and Spain and spanned the acute and convalescent phases of COVID-19. The material from the prospective study consisted of cDNA or gDNA derived from T cells, B-cell-depleted T cells, or PBMCs. The dataset comprised deeply sampled blood TCRbeta repertoires from subjects exposed to, actively infected with, or recovered from COVID-19. The repertoires were made available in a free public database intended to serve as a resource for research on the immune response to SARS-CoV-2. Samples were obtained from the ongoing ImmuneRACE study (first 160 participants) and from over 1,000 subjects provided by 6 global collaborators. Sample metadata almost always included a de-identified subject ID, COVID-19 status, age in years and sex. HLA class I and class II types, where available, came from metadata supplied by the sample provider rather than from assay-based typing.

Participants in the prospective study were enrolled through a virtual design, were aged roughly 18 to 100 years, and lived in roughly 24 United States geographic areas. Cohort assignment in the prospective study relied on participant-reported clinical history from a screening survey and a study questionnaire. ImmuneRACE Cohort 3 recovered participants were defined by two consecutive negative NP/OP PCR tests, healthcare professional clearance, or symptom resolution. In the prospective study, whole blood, serum and a nasopharyngeal or oropharyngeal swab were collected from each participant by mobile phlebotomists. Over a roughly two-month period, participants in the prospective study had the option of providing additional blood draws and questionnaires. Before DNA extraction, prospective study blood samples were shipped either frozen or at room temperature. Remarks on this clone: Its antigen is currently not known. No base quality values were provided; no much bigger clone lies one nucleotide off.

TCRbeta CDR3 regions were amplified from genomic DNA by means of the immunoSEQ Assay, a bias-controlled multiplex PCR. The study's processing was this. Nucleated cell counts per sample were estimated from amplification of reference gene primers within the assay. To quantify the absolute abundance of each unique TCRbeta CDR3 rearrangement, sequence reads were collapsed and filtered. For each sample, productive Simpson clonality was calculated by taking the square root of Simpson's diversity index across productive rearrangements. TCRdb provides this immuneACCESS table in a form limited to in-frame rearrangements. Some clones are lacking; in checked studies, under half of them reflect an unresolved V gene, and why the rest are absent is not known. That table furnishes V, J and clone size, whereas the DNA furnished D and trimming. Across this sample there are about 310,000 clones, with around nine tenths seen only once. The biggest ten clones account for around a tenth of the sample.

The full study reports these points: The quantity of clinical and demographic metadata differed by source and by participant and was supplied without curation.

The sequencing input was PBMCs or T cells enriched from blood (not recorded which). The TCR sequence derives from a woman in her 40s who had recovered from COVID-19.

This receptor has the CDR3 CASSIGQVNTEAFF. Read as DNA, the sequence is TGTGCCAGTAGTATAGGTCAGGTGAACACTGAAGCTTTCTTT. The chain is assembled from TRBV19 and TRBJ1-1; the D segment cannot be called with confidence. The CDR3 contains 14 residues, cysteine and phenylalanine counted. The DNA shown is the 42-base CDR3, in frame from base 1. At the junction V is shortened by 1 base and J by 0 bases, with 6 bases in between. The germline V gene (reference sequence) sets CDR1 to LNHDA and CDR2 to SQIVND.